This T cell receptor beta chain was captured by sequencing in a study of identical twins. A universal primer site was added by template switching, and unique molecular identifiers were carried by the cDNA. TCRdb used MiXCR to reprocess the 5' RACE reads, holding one entry per CDR3 protein. The sample carries 1.5 million to 2 million distinct CDR3 sequences, around 29% recorded once. This clonotype was seen only a few times. Trimming cost V 1 base and J 7 bases, with 11 bases left between them. The CDR3 spans 13 residues. Germline V gene data show CDR1 as SGHDN and CDR2 as FVKESK. The sequenced sample consisted of cord blood. The clonotype originates from a newborn girl in good health. The chain has TRBV14 and TRBJ2-7; the D is unclear. The CDR3 loop reads CASSQVLLGEQYF. The CDR3, as DNA: TGTGCCAGCAGCCAAGTTTTACTGGGGGAGCAGTACTTC.